Following are 31 T cell receptor beta chains from one sample sequenced in a study of cytotoxic CD8 clonotypes in ibrutinib-treated CLL. Here immunoSEQ multiplex PCR was the method, and the copy in TCRdb shows in-frame clones only, minus some. Of about 130,000 clones in the sample, approximately 83% are singletons; the top ten hold roughly 2%. This specimen consisted of PBMCs, obtained after 24 months of ibrutinib treatment. The receptors stem from a human donor with chronic lymphocytic leukemia.

V and J are TRBV28 and TRBJ2-7; 9 nucleotides agree with TRBD1. From germline, CDR1 is MDHEN and CDR2 SYDVKM. V was clipped by 6 bases and J by 2 bases; unmatched bases: 8. This CDR3 region has 15 residues. CDR3 coding DNA: TGTGCCAGCAGCATCGGGACAGGGAAAACCTACGAGCAGTACTTC. Its protein is CASSIGTGKTYEQYF. The full variable domain, with the rest looked up from reference TRBV28 and TRBJ2-7, is DVKVTQSSRYLVKRTGEKVFLECVQDMDHENMFWYRQDPGLGLRLIYFSYDVKMKEKGDIPEGYSVSREKKERFSLILESASTNQTSMYLCASSIGTGKTYEQYFGPGTRLTVT.

The chain has TRBV23-1 and TRBJ2-7; D uncertain. TRBV23-1 is treated as an ORF (open reading frame) with a function not yet certain. The CDR3 has 15 amino acids. V lost 2 bases and J 0 bases, leaving 11 bases between the germline ends. The CDR3 coding sequence is TGCGCCAGCAGTCAACCTCTTAGGACCTCCTACGAGCAGTACTTC. Translating gives CASSQPLRTSYEQYF.

This clone was counted a single time. This chain connects TRBV19 to TRBJ1-2; 9 bases map to TRBD1. Unmatched junction bases numbered 9, after V lost 0 bases and J lost 7 bases. Germline CDR1 LNHDA, CDR2 SQIVND (reference sequence). The CDR3 length is 16 residues. The CDR3 reads CASSIDRRDRVGGYTF. As DNA, the CDR3 is TGTGCCAGTAGTATAGATCGTCGGGACAGGGTTGGTGGCTACACCTTC.

V and J are TRBV7-6 and TRBJ2-5; 9 bases fit TRBD1. J lost 2 bases, V lost 5 bases, and 9 bases had no gene match. CDR1 and CDR2 from the germline V gene are SGHVS and FNYEAQ. This CDR3 contains 16 residues. CDR3 loop: CASSLDRGGRQETQYF. The CDR3 nucleotides read TGTGCCAGCAGCCTAGACAGGGGGGGTCGGCAAGAGACCCAGTACTTC.

The chain links TRBV2 to TRBJ1-5; TRBD1 might be the D (5 bases). V lost 6 bases, J lost 1 base, and 16 bases lay in between. This CDR3 region has 16 residues. Germline V CDR1 and CDR2: SNHLY, FYNNEI. Here the CDR3 DNA reads TGTGCCAGCAGCCCAAGGGGCTGGTTCAGCAATCAGCCCCAGCATTTT. This codes for CASSPRGWFSNQPQHF.

The chain combines TRBV27 with TRBJ1-2, with D possibly TRBD1 on 5 matching bases. The CDR3 has 15 amino acids. Trimming cost V 4 bases and J 4 bases, with 16 bases left between them. Germline assignment: CDR1 MNHEY and CDR2 SMNVEV (reference sequence). The CDR3 DNA reads as TGTGCCAGCAGTTCCATGCTAGGGGTGGGCTATGGCTACACCTTC. Its translation: CASSSMLGVGYGYTF.

The CDR3 DNA reads as TGTGCCAGCAGCCCGGACTCCTCGCAGTCGGATACGCAGTATTTT. Its translation: CASSPDSSQSDTQYF. The rearrangement joins TRBV5-4 to TRBJ2-3, with D perhaps matching TRBD2 (5 bases). Germline CDR1 reads SGHNT; CDR2 reads YYREEE (reference sequence). This CDR3 has 15 residues. V lost 4 bases, J lost 6 bases, and 18 bases lay in between. The full variable domain, rest sourced from reference TRBV5-4 and TRBJ2-3, is ETGVTQSPTHLIKTRGQQVTLRCSSQSGHNTVSWYQQALGQGPQFIFQYYREEENGRGNFPPRFSGLQFPNYSSELNVNALELDDSALYLCASSPDSSQSDTQYFGPGTRLTVL.

This chain uses TRBV11-3 with TRBJ2-2; 7 bases agree with TRBD1. The CDR3 has 15 amino acids. J gave up 4 bases and V 3 bases, and 5 bases lay outside the gene matches. CDR1 SGHNT and CDR2 YENEEA come from the germline V gene. For the CDR3, the DNA is TGTGCCAGCAGCTTGAAGGGGGCCCCCACCGGGGAGCTGTTTTTT. Translating it yields CASSLKGAPTGELFF.

This clone was counted a few times. The chain has TRBV6-5 and TRBJ1-2; D uncertain. The germline V gene has CDR1 MNHEY and CDR2 SVGAGI. V lost 6 bases, J lost 6 bases, and 17 bases lay in between. The CDR3 sequence is 14 residues long. The chain's CDR3 is CASRTHDTVHGYTF. In DNA, the CDR3 is TGTGCCAGCAGAACACATGATACGGTGCATGGCTACACCTTC.

V usage is TRBV9 and J usage is TRBJ1-2; 7 bases match TRBD1. Germline V gene sequence: CDR1 SGDLS, CDR2 YYNGEE. V shed 0 bases and J 8 bases; nucleotides not matched to a gene: 4. The CDR3 is 13 amino acids. In nucleotides, the CDR3 is TGTGCCAGCAGCGTAGGAAGGGGGCGAGGCTACACCTTC. Amino acids: CASSVGRGRGYTF. Filled out from reference TRBV9 and TRBJ1-2, the complete variable domain reads DSGVTQTPKHLITATGQRVTLRCSPRSGDLSVYWYQQSLDQGLQFLIQYYNGEERAKGNILERFSAQQFPDLHSELNLSSLELGDSALYFCASSVGRGRGYTFGSGTRLTVV.

The chain is built from TRBV28 and TRBJ1-3; D might be TRBD1 (5 bases). V lost 5 bases and J 11 bases, leaving 19 bases between the germline ends. Germline V gives CDR1 MDHEN, CDR2 SYDVKM. The CDR3 is 14 amino acids. This CDR3 is CASSTVGGGGSIYF. The DNA for the CDR3 is TGTGCCAGCAGTACAGTAGGCGGTGGGGGGTCCATATATTTT. The full variable domain, with the rest looked up from reference TRBV28 and TRBJ1-3, is DVKVTQSSRYLVKRTGEKVFLECVQDMDHENMFWYRQDPGLGLRLIYFSYDVKMKEKGDIPEGYSVSREKKERFSLILESASTNQTSMYLCASSTVGGGGSIYFGEGSWLTVV.

This chain joins TRBV7-3 and TRBJ2-5; D perhaps matches TRBD2 (6 bases). V was cut by 5 bases and J by 4 bases, with 14 bases left in between. In germline, CDR1 is SGHTA, CDR2 FQGTGA. The CDR3 is 14 amino acids. The CDR3 here is CASSLGPEGETQYF. The CDR3 region has the DNA TGTGCCAGCAGCCTGGGACCGGAGGGAGAGACCCAGTACTTC.

The chain couples TRBV9 to TRBJ2-5, with D perhaps matching TRBD2 (5 bases). The V gene's germline CDR1 is SGDLS and CDR2 YYNGEE. Trimming shortened V by 0 bases and J by 3 bases, and 6 bases separated the two germline ends. The CDR3 contains 13 residues. In DNA form, the CDR3 reads TGTGCCAGCAGCGTAGTCGGGGAAGAGACCCAGTACTTC. Its translation is CASSVVGEETQYF.

The count of this clone is one. This chain joins TRBV27 and TRBJ2-7; 10 nucleotides align to TRBD2. Germline lookup yields CDR1 MNHEY and CDR2 SMNVEV (reference sequence). The V gene end was trimmed by 8 bases and the J gene end by 3 bases; junction bases not matched to a gene: 4. The CDR3 consists of 13 residues. The CDR3 is CASRPSGSYEQYF. The CDR3, as DNA: TGTGCCAGCCGACCTAGCGGGAGCTACGAGCAGTACTTC.

J is TRBJ1-1 and V is TRBV29-1; D gene uncertain. The CDR3 spans 13 residues. Trimming took 4 bases from V and 0 from J, leaving 9 bases between them. The germline CDR1 and CDR2 sequences are SQVTM and ANQGSEA. CDR3 in DNA: TGCAGCGTTGTAGACACCCTGAACACTGAAGCTTTCTTT. It translates to CSVVDTLNTEAFF.

The chain is built from TRBV28 and TRBJ1-2; 8 bases fit TRBD1. The CDR3 spans 14 residues. The ends lost 7 bases at V and 6 bases at J; junction bases unmatched: 10. Germline V gives CDR1 MDHEN, CDR2 SYDVKM. Written as DNA, the CDR3 is TGTGCCAGCAACGGACAGGGAGATCTCCATGGCTACACCTTC. Its protein is CASNGQGDLHGYTF.

The chain's CDR3 is CATRDRVYEQYF. CDR3 coding DNA: TGTGCCACCCGGGACAGGGTCTACGAGCAGTACTTC. The chain joins TRBV6-6 to TRBJ2-7; 9 positions agree with TRBD1. J lost 3 bases, V lost 10 bases, and 4 bases had no gene match. This CDR3 contains 12 residues. Germline V gene sequence: CDR1 MNHNY, CDR2 SVGAGI (reference sequence).

This clone was picked up one time. This rearrangement joins TRBV28 to TRBJ2-7, with 10 bases that match TRBD1. This CDR3 comprises 14 residues. Trimming cost V 5 bases and J 7 bases; bases outside gene matches: 8. From germline, CDR1 is MDHEN and CDR2 SYDVKM. The CDR3 bases are TGTGCCAGCAGTGTGGACAGGGGGGGAGGAGAGCAGTACTTC. It codes for CASSVDRGGGEQYF. The entire variable domain, with the rest obtained from reference TRBV28 and TRBJ2-7, is as follows: DVKVTQSSRYLVKRTGEKVFLECVQDMDHENMFWYRQDPGLGLRLIYFSYDVKMKEKGDIPEGYSVSREKKERFSLILESASTNQTSMYLCASSVDRGGGEQYFGPGTRLTVT.

The rearrangement uses TRBV5-8 and TRBJ2-7, with a possible D match to TRBD2 (7 bases). V shed 0 bases and J shed 4 bases, with 14 bases lying between them. The CDR3 covers 15 residues. Germline CDR1 is SGHTS and CDR2 is YDEGEE. CDR3 sequence (DNA): TGTGCCAGCAGCTTGGCGGGGGGCCTAAGGTACGAGCAGTACTTC. This codes for CASSLAGGLRYEQYF.

The chain combines TRBV6-1 with TRBJ1-2, with D possibly TRBD1 on 5 matching bases. The CDR3 is 15 amino acids. In germline, CDR1 is MNHNS, CDR2 SASEGT. Trimming took 2 bases from V and 8 from J, leaving 18 bases between them. The CDR3: CASSEMDGQLWGYTF. CDR3 coding DNA: TGTGCCAGCAGTGAAATGGACGGACAACTATGGGGCTACACCTTC.

This chain uses TRBV7-2 with TRBJ2-1; 8 nucleotides align to TRBD1. Germline assignment: CDR1 SGHTA and CDR2 FQGNSA. The CDR3 runs 15 residues. V shed 1 base and J 2 bases; nucleotides not matched to a gene: 1. CDR3 region: CASSLGTGPYNEQFF. The CDR3 region has the DNA TGTGCCAGCAGCTTAGGGACAGGGCCCTACAATGAGCAGTTCTTC.

This chain uses TRBV28 with TRBJ2-3, with TRBD2 matching over 7 bases. V shed 10 bases, J shed 6 bases, and the junction held 7 bases outside the gene matches. The CDR3 is made up of 12 amino acids. In germline, CDR1 is MDHEN, CDR2 SYDVKM. The CDR3 loop reads CATGSGADTQYF. CDR3 DNA sequence: TGTGCCACAGGGAGCGGGGCTGATACGCAGTATTTT. The full variable domain, in which reference TRBV28 and TRBJ2-3 provide the parts outside the CDR3, is DVKVTQSSRYLVKRTGEKVFLECVQDMDHENMFWYRQDPGLGLRLIYFSYDVKMKEKGDIPEGYSVSREKKERFSLILESASTNQTSMYLCATGSGADTQYFGPGTRLTVL.

J is TRBJ2-6 and V is TRBV19; 11 bases map to TRBD1. After removal of 5 bases from V and 1 base from J, the junction contained 1 base not matched to a gene. The CDR3 is made up of 16 amino acids. Germline values: CDR1 LNHDA, CDR2 SQIVND (reference sequence). Here the CDR3 DNA reads TGTGCCAGTAGTGGGACAGGGGGTTCTGGGGCCAACGTCCTGACTTTC. Its translation is CASSGTGGSGANVLTF.

The J gene is TRBJ1-1, the V gene TRBV7-9; D not resolved. Germline V gene lookup returns CDR1 SEHNR and CDR2 FQNEAQ (reference sequence). This CDR3 comprises 15 residues. V gave up 3 bases and J gave up 3 bases, with 14 bases separating them. CDR3 coding DNA: TGTGCCAGCAGCTTGGGAACTCCTGGGGACACTGAAGCTTTCTTT. Encoded protein: CASSLGTPGDTEAFF.

The V gene is TRBV28, the J gene TRBJ2-1; D is ambiguous. Trimming removed 2 bases at V and 5 bases at J, with 4 bases between. CDR1 and CDR2 from the germline V gene are MDHEN and SYDVKM. The CDR3 runs 12 residues. CDR3 nucleotide sequence: TGTGCCAGCAGTTTACTTAACAATGAGCAGTTCTTC. It encodes CASSLLNNEQFF.

This chain uses TRBV29-1 with TRBJ1-2; possible D gene TRBD1, 6 bases. Germline CDR1 is SQVTM and CDR2 is ANQGSEA. CDR3 length: 12 residues. With 2 bases removed from V and 8 bases from J, the gap between germline ends came to 12 bases. The CDR3 loop reads CSVESRGGGYTF. CDR3 bases: TGCAGCGTTGAAAGCAGGGGTGGAGGCTACACCTTC.

This sequence joins TRBV5-4 and TRBJ2-4, with no clear D. With 0 bases removed from V and 0 bases from J, the gap between germline ends came to 13 bases. CDR3 length: 17 residues. The germline gives CDR1 SGHNT, CDR2 YYREEE (reference sequence). The CDR3 here is CASSLGQTHIAKNIQYF. CDR3 nucleotides: TGTGCCAGCAGCTTGGGGCAAACCCACATAGCCAAAAACATTCAGTACTTC.

The rearrangement joins TRBV28 to TRBJ1-1, with 7 nucleotides matching TRBD1. Trimming took 8 bases from V and 2 from J; bases not matched to a gene: 8. The CDR3 is 14 amino acids. Germline CDR1 and CDR2: MDHEN and SYDVKM. The CDR3 loop is CASGLQGSNTEAFF. CDR3 DNA: TGTGCCAGCGGGCTACAGGGGAGTAACACTGAAGCTTTCTTT.

The chain has TRBV7-6 and TRBJ1-2; D unclear. The V gene lost 0 bases and the J gene lost 3 bases, with 17 bases spanning the gap. The CDR3 contains 17 residues. The V gene's germline CDR1 is SGHVS and CDR2 FNYEAQ. This CDR3 is CASSLAVGSGRDYGYTF. In DNA, the CDR3 is TGTGCCAGCAGCTTAGCTGTGGGTTCGGGTCGAGACTATGGCTACACCTTC.

This rearrangement joins TRBV4-3 to TRBJ2-5; D unclear. In germline, CDR1 is LGHNA, CDR2 YSLEER. Trimming removed 0 bases at V and 1 base at J, with 6 bases between. CDR3 length: 14 residues. This CDR3 is CASSQDYSQETQYF. The CDR3, as DNA: TGCGCCAGCAGCCAAGATTACAGCCAAGAGACCCAGTACTTC.

V gene TRBV5-1 combines with J gene TRBJ1-3; D possibly corresponds to TRBD1 (5 bases). Germline CDR1 is SGHRS and CDR2 is YFSETQ. The CDR3 totals 16 residues. The V gene lost 4 bases and the J gene lost 0 bases, with 14 bases spanning the gap. In nucleotides, the CDR3 is TGCGCCAGCAGCATGCTAGGGACCACCTCTGGAAACACCATATATTTT. This translates into CASSMLGTTSGNTIYF.